The 28 T cell receptor beta chains given below trace back to one sample, sequenced in a study of blood T cell repertoires in COVID-19. Assay: immunoSEQ multiplex PCR; the TCRdb copy retains only in-frame clones and omits some. In the table there are hundreds of thousands of clones, about nine tenths of which are singletons. The sequenced material came from PBMCs or T cells enriched from blood (not recorded which). The receptors come from a woman aged 45-60 years who had been exposed to COVID-19.

The DNA for the CDR3 is TGTGCCAGCAACGGAAATCCTGACAGGGGGCTGATATACGAGCAGTACTTC. Amino acid sequence: CASNGNPDRGLIYEQYF. The chain employs TRBV28 and TRBJ2-7; 10 positions agree with TRBD1. Per the germline V gene, CDR1 is MDHEN and CDR2 is SYDVKM. The V segment lost 7 bases and the J segment 4 bases; nucleotides outside the gene matches: 16. The CDR3 consists of 17 residues.

This clone was detected only once. The genes are TRBV19 and TRBJ1-6; 8 bases are a match to TRBD1. This CDR3 spans 14 amino acids. The V and J ends lost 5 bases and 7 bases, in that order; junction bases with no gene match: 4. CDR1 and CDR2 from the germline V gene are LNHDA and SQIVND (reference sequence). CDR3 coding DNA: TGTGCCAGTAGTCGGGACAGGCAGAATTCACCCCTCCACTTT. Translation gives CASSRDRQNSPLHF.

The genes are TRBV2 and TRBJ2-3, with 7 nucleotides matching TRBD1. With 4 bases clipped from V and 7 bases from J, the junction kept 11 bases outside the gene matches. From germline, CDR1 is SNHLY and CDR2 FYNNEI. This CDR3 contains 15 residues. In nucleotides, the CDR3 is TGTGCCAGCAGTGCCGGAGAGGGCAGGGGGTATACGCAGTATTTT. This codes for CASSAGEGRGYTQYF.

The CDR3 region has the DNA TGTGCCAGCAGGGGCCCGGACTTCTCTTCTGCAGATACGCAGTATTTT. This codes for CASRGPDFSSADTQYF. The V call is TRBV2, the J call TRBJ2-3; perhaps TRBD2 as D (5 bases). V gave up 6 bases and J gave up 4 bases, with 20 bases separating them. In germline, CDR1 is SNHLY, CDR2 FYNNEI. The length of the CDR3 is 16 residues.

The rearrangement links TRBV7-9 to TRBJ2-1; a weak D match, TRBD2 (6 bases). V lost 7 bases and J 4 bases, leaving 14 bases between the germline ends. Germline loops: CDR1 SEHNR, CDR2 FQNEAQ (reference sequence). This CDR3 region has 14 residues. CDR3: CASTQAAGYNEQFF. The DNA for the CDR3 is TGTGCCAGCACTCAGGCGGCGGGGTACAATGAGCAGTTCTTC.

The V call is TRBV15, the J call TRBJ2-7; 7 positions agree with TRBD1. This CDR3 has 16 amino acids. Germline V gives CDR1 LNHNV, CDR2 YYDKDF (reference sequence). After removal of 2 bases from V and 1 base from J, the junction contained 8 bases not matched to a gene. CDR3 protein: CATSRSGQIGSYEQYF. The DNA of the CDR3 is TGTGCCACCAGCAGATCGGGACAGATTGGGTCCTACGAGCAGTACTTC.

CDR3 protein: CATSEGGDRGPQPQHF. The DNA of the CDR3 is TGTGCCACCAGTGAAGGAGGGGACAGGGGGCCTCAGCCCCAGCATTTT. The rearrangement uses TRBV24-1 and TRBJ1-5, with 12 bases aligning to TRBD1. CDR1 is KGHDR, CDR2 SFDVKD, per germline. This CDR3 comprises 16 residues. With 4 bases clipped from V and 6 bases from J, the junction kept 6 bases outside the gene matches.

This sequence joins TRBV28 and TRBJ2-5, with unresolved D. CDR3 length equals 12 residues. V was cut by 4 bases and J by 4 bases, with 7 bases left in between. Germline lookup yields CDR1 MDHEN and CDR2 SYDVKM. The CDR3 region has the DNA TGTGCCAGCAGTTCCAGGCGAGAGACCCAGTACTTC. Its protein is CASSSRRETQYF. The entire variable domain, with the rest obtained from reference TRBV28 and TRBJ2-5, is as follows: DVKVTQSSRYLVKRTGEKVFLECVQDMDHENMFWYRQDPGLGLRLIYFSYDVKMKEKGDIPEGYSVSREKKERFSLILESASTNQTSMYLCASSSRRETQYFGPGTRLLVL.

V is TRBV6-5 and J is TRBJ1-2; the match to TRBD1 covers 9 bases. V shed 0 bases, J shed 13 bases, and the junction held 9 bases outside the gene matches. CDR1 MNHEY and CDR2 SVGAGI come from the germline V gene. This CDR3 region has 14 residues. DNA of the CDR3: TGTGCCAGCAGTTACTCCGGGACAGGGTGGGGCGCCACCTTC. Translated, it gives CASSYSGTGWGATF.

The CDR3: CASSQARQGSTEAFF. CDR3 sequence (DNA): TGTGCCAGCAGCCAAGCTCGGCAGGGGTCGACTGAAGCTTTCTTT. This chain joins TRBV3-1 (or the pseudogene TRBV3-2) and TRBJ1-1, with TRBD1 as a possible D gene (6 bases). Trimming pared 1 base from V and 5 bases from J, leaving 14 bases between. The CDR3 extends over 15 amino acids. Germline CDR1 reads LGHDT; CDR2 reads YNNKEL (reference sequence).

The chain recombines TRBV2 with TRBJ2-3, with a tentative D call TRBD2 (6 bases). Germline V lookup: CDR1 SNHLY, CDR2 FYNNEI. The CDR3 covers 15 residues. V gave up 4 bases and J gave up 5 bases, with 16 bases separating them. CDR3 loop: CASSAQGLSGDTQYF. The CDR3, as DNA: TGTGCCAGCAGTGCCCAGGGACTCTCGGGAGATACGCAGTATTTT. Variable domain in full (rest from reference TRBV2 and TRBJ2-3): EPEVTQTPSHQVTQMGQEVILRCVPISNHLYFYWYRQILGQKVEFLVSFYNNEISEKSEIFDDQFSVERPDGSNFTLKIRSTKLEDSAMYFCASSAQGLSGDTQYFGPGTRLTVL.

This chain links TRBV18 with TRBJ1-3, with D possibly being TRBD1 (5 bases). Germline-derived CDR1 and CDR2 are KGHSH and LQKENI. Trimming removed 2 bases at V and 1 base at J, with 12 bases between. This CDR3 is built from 16 residues. This CDR3 reads CASSPVQGISGNTIYF. The CDR3 nucleotides are TGTGCCAGCTCACCAGTTCAGGGCATATCTGGAAACACCATATATTTT.

The rearrangement links TRBV9 to TRBJ1-1; D call uncertain. Trimming took off 3 bases at V and 0 bases at J, with 9 bases between the two ends. The germline V gene encodes CDR1 SGDLS and CDR2 YYNGEE. The CDR3 length is 14 residues. CDR3 bases: TGTGCCAGCAGCGACGCCCGGGTGAACACTGAAGCTTTCTTT. It encodes CASSDARVNTEAFF.

The V gene is TRBV9, the J gene TRBJ2-2; D remains ambiguous. V was trimmed by 1 base and J by 7 bases, leaving 11 bases between them. Germline V CDR1 and CDR2: SGDLS, YYNGEE. This CDR3 region has 14 residues. This chain's CDR3 is CASSVSSQIGELFF. The CDR3 DNA sequence: TGTGCCAGCAGCGTATCGTCACAGATCGGGGAGCTGTTTTTT.

Note on this clone: This same CDR3 is encoded by further DNA sequences in the sample. The chain uses TRBV3-1 (or the pseudogene TRBV3-2) and TRBJ2-3, with 8 bases aligning to TRBD1. This CDR3 is built from 15 residues. The germline V gene has CDR1 LGHDT and CDR2 YNNKEL (reference sequence). The ends lost 4 bases at V and 1 base at J; junction bases unmatched: 4. The CDR3 region has the DNA TGTGCCAGCAGCCCAGGACAGGGTGGCACAGATACGCAGTATTTT. Residues: CASSPGQGGTDTQYF.

The V call is TRBV11-2, the J call TRBJ2-7; D might be TRBD1 (6 bases). This CDR3 has 13 amino acids. V was cut by 5 bases and J by 3 bases, with 11 bases left in between. Looked up from germline, CDR1 is SGHAT and CDR2 is FQNNGV. CDR3 sequence: CASSLGQIYEQYF. The CDR3 DNA is TGTGCCAGCAGCCTCGGACAGATCTACGAGCAGTACTTC.

The chain employs TRBV19 and TRBJ2-7; 8 bases match TRBD2. The CDR3 consists of 15 residues. Losses at the gene ends were 1 base for V and 1 base for J; bases not matched to a gene: 3. Germline CDR1 reads LNHDA; CDR2 reads SQIVND (reference sequence). Written as DNA, the CDR3 is TGTGCCAGTAGTATAGCCGGGGGGGGTTCCTACGAGCAGTACTTC. Residues: CASSIAGGGSYEQYF.

The chain links TRBV5-1 to TRBJ2-1; D is perhaps TRBD1 (6 bases). Between the trimmed V and J ends, which lost 2 bases and 0 bases, there was a span of 9 bases. There are 15 residues in the CDR3. Looked up from germline, CDR1 is SGHRS and CDR2 is YFSETQ. The CDR3 loop reads CASSFTGSSYNEQFF. In DNA form, the CDR3 reads TGCGCCAGCAGCTTTACAGGGAGCTCCTACAATGAGCAGTTCTTC.

The V call is TRBV14, the J call TRBJ1-3; D gene ambiguous. The CDR3 consists of 14 residues. CDR1 SGHDN and CDR2 FVKESK come from the germline V gene. V shed 4 bases and J shed 0 bases, with 7 bases lying between them. CDR3 bases: TGTGCCAGCAGCCGCGCAGGCTCTGGAAACACCATATATTTT. It is translated as CASSRAGSGNTIYF.

The chain couples TRBV10-3 to TRBJ2-7; unclear D gene. V was clipped by 2 bases and J by 0 bases, with 8 bases between them. Per the germline V gene, CDR1 is ENHRY and CDR2 is SYGVKD. This CDR3 is 14 amino acids long. In DNA form, the CDR3 reads TGTGCCATCAGTGAGGTAAGAGACTCCTACGAGCAGTACTTC. Residues: CAISEVRDSYEQYF.

This clone came up once. This chain joins TRBV28 and TRBJ2-1, with D possibly TRBD1 on 7 matching bases. Germline CDR1 and CDR2: MDHEN and SYDVKM. V lost 3 bases and J 9 bases, leaving 18 bases between the germline ends. The CDR3 sequence is 15 residues long. The CDR3: CASSFPGQTSREQFF. CDR3 nucleotide sequence: TGTGCCAGCAGTTTCCCGGGACAGACTAGTCGTGAGCAGTTCTTC.

This chain uses TRBV4-1 with TRBJ1-4, with 9 bases aligning to TRBD1. Germline CDR1 and CDR2: MGHRA and YSYEKL. The ends lost 3 bases at V and 5 bases at J; junction bases unmatched: 4. The CDR3 is 15 amino acids. CDR3 nucleotides: TGCGCCAGCAGCCACCCCGGGACAGGGAATGAAAAACTGTTTTTT. It yields the protein CASSHPGTGNEKLFF.

This chain joins TRBV4-2 and TRBJ1-2, with 10 bases that match TRBD1. CDR1 LGHNA and CDR2 YNFKEQ come from the germline V gene. V gave up 4 bases and J gave up 0 bases; unmatched junction bases: 2. CDR3 length equals 15 residues. The CDR3 spells CASSPGQGANYGYTF. CDR3 nucleotides: TGTGCCAGCAGCCCAGGACAGGGGGCTAACTATGGCTACACCTTC.

This sequence joins TRBV2 and TRBJ2-2; D might be TRBD1 (5 bases). Germline-derived CDR1 and CDR2 are SNHLY and FYNNEI. The CDR3 runs 14 residues. V was trimmed by 11 bases and J by 6 bases, leaving 19 bases between them. The CDR3 region is CAVKGQGGPGELFF. CDR3 nucleotide sequence: TGTGCCGTGAAGGGGCAGGGTGGTCCCGGGGAGCTGTTTTTT.

V is TRBV7-2 and J is TRBJ2-5, with TRBD1 matching over 8 bases. Trimming took 5 bases from V and 6 from J; bases not matched to a gene: 11. Germline CDR1 is SGHTA and CDR2 is FQGNSA. This CDR3 has 15 amino acids. CDR3 DNA sequence: TGTGCCAGCAGCCGGCAATGGGACAGGAGAAAGACCCAGTACTTC. Its translation: CASSRQWDRRKTQYF.

The genes are TRBV5-5 and TRBJ1-5; no definite D call. There are 14 residues in the CDR3. Germline V gene lookup returns CDR1 SGHKS and CDR2 YYEKEE (reference sequence). V gave up 0 bases and J gave up 2 bases, with 6 bases separating them. The CDR3 reads CASSLAGGNQPQHF. CDR3 DNA: TGTGCCAGCAGCTTGGCGGGTGGCAATCAGCCCCAGCATTTT.

The V and J genes are TRBV7-2 and TRBJ2-7, with TRBD2 as a possible D gene (5 bases). Trimming removed 4 bases at V and 3 bases at J, with 16 bases between. CDR1 and CDR2 (germline): SGHTA, FQGNSA. CDR3 size: 15 residues. The chain's CDR3 is CASSWRVELVYEQYF. The CDR3 DNA follows: TGTGCCAGCAGCTGGCGGGTCGAGCTAGTCTACGAGCAGTACTTC.

V and J are TRBV19 and TRBJ1-4; D possibly corresponds to TRBD1 (6 bases). Between the trimmed V and J ends, which lost 5 bases and 7 bases, there was a span of 14 bases. CDR1 and CDR2 (germline): LNHDA, SQIVND (reference sequence). The CDR3 totals 14 residues. CDR3 loop: CASSSQGGGEKLFF. In DNA form, the CDR3 reads TGTGCCAGTAGTTCACAGGGCGGAGGTGAAAAACTGTTTTTT.